These 27 T cell receptor beta chains came from one sample sequenced in a study of T cell responses to AZD1222 COVID-19 vaccine. Assay used: immunoSEQ multiplex PCR; TCRdb lists only in-frame clones, some missing. In the table there are about 73,000 clones, roughly 90% of which are singletons. Sequences were derived from peripheral blood, sampled 28 days after the second AZD1222 dose. The source is an adult who received the AZD1222 COVID-19 vaccine.

The chain combines TRBV12-3 or TRBV12-4 with TRBJ2-7, with 8 positions matching TRBD1. J gave up 4 bases and V 5 bases, and 4 bases lay outside the gene matches. The CDR3 loop spans 13 amino acids. For the CDR3, the DNA is TGTGCCAGCAGTAAGGACAGGGCGTACGAGCAGTACTTC. This codes for CASSKDRAYEQYF.

This sequence joins TRBV2 and TRBJ2-5; perhaps D is TRBD1 or TRBD2 (5 bases each). In germline, CDR1 is SNHLY, CDR2 FYNNEI. The length of the CDR3 is 13 residues. The V end was cut by 5 bases, the J end by 3 bases, with 10 bases between. The CDR3 is CASSRGAEETQYF. CDR3 in DNA: TGTGCCAGCAGTCGGGGCGCGGAAGAGACCCAGTACTTC.

This clone has just a few counts. The chain couples TRBV7-9 to TRBJ2-7, with TRBD2 as a possible D gene (6 bases). Germline V gene sequence: CDR1 SEHNR, CDR2 FQNEAQ (reference sequence). V was pared by 4 bases and J by 2 bases, with 9 bases between. CDR3 length equals 13 residues. The CDR3 nucleotides are TGTGCCAGCAGCTCCGGGACTCCCTACGAGCAGTACTTC. Its protein product is CASSSGTPYEQYF. Looking up the rest from reference TRBV7-9 and TRBJ2-7 gives the full variable domain: DTGVSQNPRHKITKRGQNVTFRCDPISEHNRLYWYRQTLGQGPEFLTYFQNEAQLEKSRLLSDRFSAERPKGSFSTLEIQRTEQGDSAMYLCASSSGTPYEQYFGPGTRLTVT.

Regarding this clone: Other DNA variants within this sample encode the same CDR3. This sequence joins TRBV9 and TRBJ2-3; D not resolved. The CDR3 runs 13 residues. The germline gives CDR1 SGDLS, CDR2 YYNGEE. Trimming cost V 0 bases and J 3 bases, with 5 bases left between them. The CDR3 DNA sequence: TGTGCCAGCAGCGTAGGGGGTACAGATACGCAGTATTTT. Residues: CASSVGGTDTQYF. Full variable domain (outside the CDR3, taken from reference TRBV9 and TRBJ2-3): DSGVTQTPKHLITATGQRVTLRCSPRSGDLSVYWYQQSLDQGLQFLIQYYNGEERAKGNILERFSAQQFPDLHSELNLSSLELGDSALYFCASSVGGTDTQYFGPGTRLTVL.

The chain is built from TRBV6-5 and TRBJ2-5; 12 nucleotides match TRBD1. Germline V lookup: CDR1 MNHEY, CDR2 SVGAGI. The CDR3 loop spans 16 amino acids. V trimming: 4 bases; J trimming: 5 bases; junction bases outside the gene matches: 8. DNA of the CDR3: TGTGCCAGCAGTTCGCGCCGGGACAGGGGGCAGGAGACCCAGTACTTC. This translates into CASSSRRDRGQETQYF.

The CDR3 nucleotides read TGTGCCAGCAGCCCCGGACCAAACACCGGGGAGCTGTTTTTT. It encodes CASSPGPNTGELFF. This chain joins TRBV3-1 (or the pseudogene TRBV3-2) and TRBJ2-2; D call uncertain. Germline values: CDR1 LGHDT, CDR2 YNNKEL (reference sequence). With 4 bases removed from V and 2 bases from J, the gap between germline ends came to 8 bases. The CDR3 runs to 14 residues.

The V gene is TRBV2, the J gene TRBJ1-4; D is perhaps TRBD1 (5 bases). The V gene lost 7 bases and the J gene lost 8 bases, with 23 bases spanning the gap. This CDR3 spans 16 amino acids. The germline CDR1 and CDR2 sequences are SNHLY and FYNNEI. Here the CDR3 reads CASTTGGTGNNEKLFF. The CDR3 DNA reads as TGTGCCAGCACCACGGGGGGGACGGGGAATAACGAAAAACTGTTTTTT.

The rearrangement links TRBV18 to TRBJ1-1; possible D gene TRBD1, 5 bases. The V end lost 2 bases, the J end lost 5 bases, and 12 bases lay between the germline ends. The CDR3 runs to 14 residues. Germline V CDR1 and CDR2: KGHSH, LQKENI. This CDR3 reads CASSPMQGWTEAFF. CDR3 coding DNA: TGTGCCAGCTCACCAATGCAGGGATGGACTGAAGCTTTCTTT.

The rearrangement links TRBV4-1 to TRBJ2-7, with 13 bases lining up with TRBD2. J was trimmed by 0 bases and V by 3 bases; bases with no gene match: 14. This CDR3 comprises 20 residues. Per germline, CDR1 MGHRA and CDR2 YSYEKL. The DNA for the CDR3 is TGCGCCAGCAGCCATCCCCGAGGACTAGCGGGGGCTGAATACTCCTACGAGCAGTACTTC. It specifies CASSHPRGLAGAEYSYEQYF.

This clone was counted between two and nine times. This sequence joins TRBV30 and TRBJ2-1; D not resolved. CDR1 is GTSNPN, CDR2 SVGIG, per germline (reference sequence). V lost 0 bases to trimming and J lost 6 bases, with 9 bases between them. The CDR3 covers 13 residues. CDR3 region: CAWSVWLSNEQFF. CDR3 bases: TGTGCCTGGAGTGTATGGTTAAGCAATGAGCAGTTCTTC.

The V and J genes are TRBV6-5 and TRBJ2-7, with TRBD2 matching 9 bases. CDR1 is MNHEY and CDR2 is SVGAGI in the germline V gene. The CDR3 runs 16 residues. V lost 0 bases and J lost 4; bases outside the gene matches: 7. DNA of the CDR3: TGTGCCAGCAGTTACTCGATCTTAGCGGGGGAATACGAGCAGTACTTC. The encoded protein is CASSYSILAGEYEQYF.

This sequence joins TRBV18 and TRBJ1-5; no firm D call. The V end was cut by 3 bases, the J end by 3 bases, with 9 bases between. The CDR3 contains 14 residues. Germline values: CDR1 KGHSH, CDR2 LQKENI. The CDR3 spells CASSPETANQPQHF. The CDR3 DNA sequence: TGTGCCAGCTCACCCGAGACGGCCAATCAGCCCCAGCATTTT.

CDR3 residues: CASGFKGTGQAFF. In DNA, the CDR3 is TGTGCCAGCGGGTTCAAGGGGACTGGTCAAGCTTTCTTT. This sequence joins TRBV5-6 and TRBJ1-1; D perhaps matches TRBD1 (5 bases). The CDR3 covers 13 residues. Germline V gene data show CDR1 as SGHDT and CDR2 as YYEEEE. V was shortened by 7 bases and J by 9 bases, with 19 bases between the two germline ends.

The V and J genes are TRBV14 and TRBJ2-7, with 10 bases identical to TRBD1. Germline V lookup: CDR1 SGHDN, CDR2 FVKESK. V gave up 5 bases and J gave up 2 bases; unmatched junction bases: 6. The CDR3 is 15 amino acids. The CDR3 loop is CASSAGTGETYEQYF. In DNA, the CDR3 is TGTGCCAGCAGCGCCGGGACAGGGGAGACCTACGAGCAGTACTTC. The variable domain in full, with the rest retrieved from reference TRBV14 and TRBJ2-7, is EAGVTQFPSHSVIEKGQTVTLRCDPISGHDNLYWYRRVMGKEIKFLLHFVKESKQDESGMPNNRFLAERTGGTYSTLKVQPAELEDSGVYFCASSAGTGETYEQYFGPGTRLTVT.

J is TRBJ2-5 and V is TRBV27; D is uncertain. CDR1 MNHEY and CDR2 SMNVEV come from the germline V gene (reference sequence). The V gene lost 5 bases and the J gene lost 0 bases, with 13 bases spanning the gap. The CDR3 is 15 amino acids. The CDR3 region has the DNA TGTGCCAGCAGTGTCCGGGCCCCGTACCAAGAGACCCAGTACTTC. Protein product: CASSVRAPYQETQYF.

The chain combines TRBV5-1 with TRBJ2-6; possibly TRBD2 for D (5 bases). Germline V gives CDR1 SGHRS, CDR2 YFSETQ. The CDR3 is 18 amino acids. Trimming stripped 4 bases from V and 1 base from J, with 18 bases between. Here the CDR3 reads CASSPRAVTESGANVLTF. The CDR3 DNA follows: TGCGCCAGCAGCCCGCGGGCAGTTACTGAGTCTGGGGCCAACGTCCTGACTTTC.

In DNA, the CDR3 is TGTGCCAGCAGTTTCCCCCGGGTCATGAACACTGAAGCTTTCTTT. Its translation: CASSFPRVMNTEAFF. The chain has TRBV28 and TRBJ1-1; D gene uncertain. With 3 bases removed from V and 0 bases from J, the gap between germline ends came to 11 bases. The CDR3 spans 15 residues. CDR1 is MDHEN and CDR2 is SYDVKM in the germline V gene. The full variable domain, its missing parts supplied by reference TRBV28 and TRBJ1-1, is DVKVTQSSRYLVKRTGEKVFLECVQDMDHENMFWYRQDPGLGLRLIYFSYDVKMKEKGDIPEGYSVSREKKERFSLILESASTNQTSMYLCASSFPRVMNTEAFFGQGTRLTVV.

The genes are TRBV3-1 (or the pseudogene TRBV3-2) and TRBJ1-1; 12 bases are shared with TRBD1. CDR1 and CDR2 from the germline V gene are LGHDT and YNNKEL (reference sequence). V was clipped by 6 bases and J by 1 base; unmatched bases: 12. This CDR3 has 18 amino acids. The CDR3 DNA is TGTGCCAGCAGTTGGTCCTTCCGGGACAGGGGGCCGAACACTGAAGCTTTCTTT. Encoded protein: CASSWSFRDRGPNTEAFF.

The chain uses TRBV5-1 and TRBJ2-7, with D perhaps matching TRBD2 (6 bases). This CDR3 comprises 14 residues. V lost 4 bases and J 3 bases, leaving 14 bases between the germline ends. Per the germline V gene, CDR1 is SGHRS and CDR2 is YFSETQ. Written as DNA, the CDR3 is TGCGCCAGCAGCCCGGGACTCATGAACTACGAGCAGTACTTC. Its protein product is CASSPGLMNYEQYF.

The chain employs TRBV18 and TRBJ2-2; no firm D call. Germline V gene sequence: CDR1 KGHSH, CDR2 LQKENI. This CDR3 comprises 14 residues. Deletions cut 4 bases from V and 1 base from J, with 7 bases between. The CDR3 reads CASSQTENTGELFF. CDR3 nucleotides: TGTGCCAGCTCACAGACTGAGAACACCGGGGAGCTGTTTTTT. Complete variable domain (other parts from reference TRBV18 and TRBJ2-2): NAGVMQNPRHLVRRRGQEARLRCSPMKGHSHVYWYRQLPEEGLKFMVYLQKENIIDESGMPKERFSAEFPKEGPSILRIQQVVRGDSAAYFCASSQTENTGELFFGEGSRLTVL.

The rearrangement links TRBV30 to TRBJ1-5; a possible D gene is TRBD1 (6 bases). The V and J ends lost 0 bases and 0 bases respectively, with 12 bases between them. The V gene's germline CDR1 is GTSNPN and CDR2 SVGIG (reference sequence). The CDR3 length is 16 residues. The CDR3 here is CAWSVRTAYSNQPQHF. Written as DNA, the CDR3 is TGTGCCTGGAGTGTCCGGACAGCGTATAGCAATCAGCCCCAGCATTTT.

The rearrangement uses TRBV4-1 and TRBJ2-2; either TRBD1 or TRBD2 may fit D (6 bases each). Trimming removed 3 bases at V and 7 bases at J, with 24 bases between. Germline CDR1 reads MGHRA; CDR2 reads YSYEKL. This CDR3 has 18 residues. CDR3 bases: TGCGCCAGCAGCCACCTAATTAATCGGGGGCCAGTTAGCGGGGAGCTGTTTTTT. Amino acids: CASSHLINRGPVSGELFF.

V gene TRBV29-1 combines with J gene TRBJ2-2; a weak D match, TRBD1 (6 bases). Trimming removed 4 bases at V and 6 bases at J, with 12 bases between. CDR3 length: 13 residues. Germline V lookup: CDR1 SQVTM, CDR2 ANQGSEA. CDR3 DNA: TGCAGCGTTGGCAACAGGGTGGCCGGGGAGCTGTTTTTT. This translates into CSVGNRVAGELFF.

The chain uses TRBV30 and TRBJ2-6, with TRBD1 matching over 8 bases. The trim removed 1 base at V and 3 bases at J, leaving 5 bases unmatched. This CDR3 comprises 16 residues. Looked up from germline, CDR1 is GTSNPN and CDR2 is SVGIG (reference sequence). CDR3 in amino acids: CAWSATGVDGANVLTF. The CDR3 nucleotides are TGTGCCTGGAGTGCGACAGGGGTAGATGGGGCCAACGTCCTGACTTTC.

The chain's CDR3 is CASSYSSSGGASAQYF. In DNA, the CDR3 is TGTGCCAGCAGTTACTCGAGCAGCGGGGGGGCCTCGGCCCAGTACTTC. The V gene is TRBV6-5, the J gene TRBJ2-5; 10 nucleotides line up with TRBD2. J was trimmed by 9 bases and V by 0 bases; bases with no gene match: 10. The germline gives CDR1 MNHEY, CDR2 SVGAGI. CDR3 size: 16 residues.

This chain joins TRBV5-1 and TRBJ2-7; 8 positions agree with TRBD1. This CDR3 is 15 amino acids long. Looked up from germline, CDR1 is SGHRS and CDR2 is YFSETQ. With V trimmed by 4 bases and J by 2 bases, 8 bases remained unmatched. CDR3: CASSPGQARPYEQYF. The DNA for the CDR3 is TGCGCCAGCAGCCCGGGACAGGCCCGACCCTACGAGCAGTACTTC.

This chain joins TRBV2 and TRBJ1-5; maybe TRBD1 (6 bases). V lost 5 bases to trimming and J lost 3 bases, with 8 bases between them. The germline V gene encodes CDR1 SNHLY and CDR2 FYNNEI. The CDR3 runs 13 residues. In DNA form, the CDR3 reads TGTGCCAGCAGTCGGGACAACAATCAGCCCCAGCATTTT. Protein: CASSRDNNQPQHF.